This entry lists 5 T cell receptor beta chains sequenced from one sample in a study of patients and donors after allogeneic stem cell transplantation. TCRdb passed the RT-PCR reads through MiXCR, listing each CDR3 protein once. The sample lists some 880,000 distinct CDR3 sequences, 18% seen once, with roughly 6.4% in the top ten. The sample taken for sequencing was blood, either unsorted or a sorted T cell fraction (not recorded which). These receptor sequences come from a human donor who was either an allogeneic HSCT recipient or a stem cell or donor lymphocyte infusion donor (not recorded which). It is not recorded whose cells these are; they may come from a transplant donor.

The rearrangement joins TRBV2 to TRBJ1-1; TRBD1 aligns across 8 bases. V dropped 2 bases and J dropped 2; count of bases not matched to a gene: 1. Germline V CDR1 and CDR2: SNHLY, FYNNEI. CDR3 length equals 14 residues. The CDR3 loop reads CASSEQGANTEAFF. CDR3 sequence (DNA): TGTGCCAGCAGTGAACAGGGGGCTAACACTGAAGCTTTCTTT.

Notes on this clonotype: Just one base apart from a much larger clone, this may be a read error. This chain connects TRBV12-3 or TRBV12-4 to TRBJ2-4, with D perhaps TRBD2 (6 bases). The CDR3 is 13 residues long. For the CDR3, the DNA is TGTGCCAGCAGTAACCGGGGGACCAACATTCGGTACTTC. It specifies CASSNRGTNIRYF.

The CDR3 coding sequence is TGTGCCAGTAGTATAGGGCCACAGTTCACCGGGGAGCTGTTTTTT. The encoded protein is CASSIGPQFTGELFF. V and J are TRBV19 and TRBJ2-2, with unresolved D. Between the trimmed V and J ends, which lost 1 base and 4 bases, there was a span of 10 bases. Germline V gives CDR1 LNHDA, CDR2 SQIVND (reference sequence). This CDR3 is 15 amino acids long. The complete variable domain, with remaining parts taken from reference TRBV19 and TRBJ2-2, reads DGGITQSPKYLFRKEGQNVTLSCEQNLNHDAMYWYRQDPGQGLRLIYYSQIVNDFQKGDIAEGYSVSREKKESFPLTVTSAQKNPTAFYLCASSIGPQFTGELFFGEGSRLTVL.

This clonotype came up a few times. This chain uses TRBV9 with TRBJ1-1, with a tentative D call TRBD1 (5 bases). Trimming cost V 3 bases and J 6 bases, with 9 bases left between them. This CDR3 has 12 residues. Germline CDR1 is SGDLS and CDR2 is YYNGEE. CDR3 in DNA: TGTGCCAGCAGCGCCGCGGGGGCTGAAGCTTTCTTT. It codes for CASSAAGAEAFF.

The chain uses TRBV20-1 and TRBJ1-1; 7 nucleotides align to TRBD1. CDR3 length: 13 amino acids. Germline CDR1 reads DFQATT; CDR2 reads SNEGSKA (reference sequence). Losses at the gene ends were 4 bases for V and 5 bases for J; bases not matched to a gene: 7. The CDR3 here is CSATTPGGTEAFF. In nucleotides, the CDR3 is TGCAGTGCTACGACCCCAGGGGGGACTGAAGCTTTCTTT.